Following are 8 T cell receptor beta chains from one sample sequenced in a study of tumor-infiltrating lymphocytes in oesophageal squamous cell carcinoma. MiXCR, applied by TCRdb to the PCR reads, yields one record per CDR3 protein. The sample shows 20,000 to 25,000 distinct CDR3 sequences, about 40% of them seen only once. Sequencing was performed on esophageal tumor tissue. Receptors originate from a male donor with esophageal squamous cell carcinoma.

This clonotype appeared many times. The CDR3 spells CASSRDRASLEQYF. Here the CDR3 DNA reads TGTGCCAGCTCTCGGGACAGGGCGTCTCTCGAGCAGTACTTC. The genes are TRBV18 and TRBJ2-7; 9 nucleotides match TRBD1. The junction had 9 bases not matched to a gene; V was cut back by 6 bases and J by 6 bases. CDR1 and CDR2 (germline): KGHSH, LQKENI. The CDR3 sequence is 14 residues long.

With regard to this clonotype: The conserved closing phenylalanine or tryptophan is absent in this CDR3, likely reflecting a read error. The limits of the CDR3 on the DNA are not certain, so only TCRdb's listed CDR3 is given. The genes are TRBV6-1 and TRBJ2-6; TRBD2 is the table's D call, not checked against the DNA. The CDR3 region is 15 residues in length, termini included. Germline V gene sequence: CDR1 MNHNS, CDR2 SASEGT. The CDR3 loop reads CASTAAGGREQYFGA.

In its sample, this clonotype is medium-sized. The rearrangement joins TRBV7-8 to TRBJ2-3, with TRBD1 identical over 10 bases. V shed 5 bases and J 2 bases; nucleotides not matched to a gene: 4. The length of the CDR3 is 15 residues. The germline gives CDR1 SGHVS, CDR2 FQNEAQ. The CDR3 DNA reads as TGTGCCAGCAGCCGACAGGGGGCCGTCACAGATACGCAGTATTTT. Its protein product is CASSRQGAVTDTQYF. The full variable domain, completed using reference TRBV7-8 and TRBJ2-3, is GAGVSQSPRYKVAKRGQDVALRCDPISGHVSLFWYQQALGQGPEFLTYFQNEAQLDKSGLPSDRFFAERPEGSVSTLKIQRTQQEDSAVYLCASSRQGAVTDTQYFGPGTRLTVL.

This clonotype was recorded at least ten times. V is TRBV6-1 and J is TRBJ2-7, with 11 bases matching TRBD2. Germline V CDR1 and CDR2: MNHNS, SASEGT. V dropped 8 bases and J dropped 2; count of bases not matched to a gene: 8. The length of the CDR3 is 15 residues. CDR3 residues: CASVRGTSGTYEQYF. CDR3 DNA: TGTGCCAGCGTGCGTGGGACTAGCGGAACCTACGAGCAGTACTTC.

This clonotype was recorded a few times. This chain uses TRBV18 with TRBJ2-5, with D perhaps matching TRBD2 (6 bases). CDR3 length: 15 amino acids. Germline V gene sequence: CDR1 KGHSH, CDR2 LQKENI. Trimming removed 3 bases at V and 11 bases at J, with 22 bases between. In DNA, the CDR3 is TGTGCCAGCTCACCTGGGGGGTTATTTCCCAATGAGCAGTACTTC. Translated, it gives CASSPGGLFPNEQYF.

There are many counts of this clonotype. This chain joins TRBV12-3 or TRBV12-4 and TRBJ2-7; a weak D match, TRBD1 (6 bases). V dropped 6 bases and J dropped 2 bases, with 20 bases sitting between them. CDR3 length equals 16 residues. The DNA of the CDR3 is TGTGCCAGCAGCCCACCTCGGCCAGGGGACACCTACGAGCAGTACTTC. It yields the protein CASSPPRPGDTYEQYF.

The sample holds many counts of this clonotype. CDR3 DNA: TGTGCCAGCAGCCTGTCGGAACAGGGCGGCACCGGGGAGCTGTTTTTT. Translation gives CASSLSEQGGTGELFF. The J gene is TRBJ2-2, the V gene TRBV11-1; maybe TRBD1 (6 bases). The germline V gene encodes CDR1 SGHAT and CDR2 FQDESV (reference sequence). V lost 5 bases to trimming and J lost 4 bases, with 17 bases between them. This CDR3 region has 16 residues.

This clonotype was recorded many times. The gene calls are TRBV28 and TRBJ2-7; D is uncertain. The end of the DNA aligns better with TRBJ1-2, so the J call may be wrong. The CDR3 is 15 amino acids. Germline CDR1 reads MDHEN; CDR2 reads SYDVKM. CDR3 amino acids: CASSLGDFLRDGYTF. The CDR3 DNA reads TGTGCCAGCAGTTTAGGTGACTTCCTAAGGGATGGCTACACCTTC.